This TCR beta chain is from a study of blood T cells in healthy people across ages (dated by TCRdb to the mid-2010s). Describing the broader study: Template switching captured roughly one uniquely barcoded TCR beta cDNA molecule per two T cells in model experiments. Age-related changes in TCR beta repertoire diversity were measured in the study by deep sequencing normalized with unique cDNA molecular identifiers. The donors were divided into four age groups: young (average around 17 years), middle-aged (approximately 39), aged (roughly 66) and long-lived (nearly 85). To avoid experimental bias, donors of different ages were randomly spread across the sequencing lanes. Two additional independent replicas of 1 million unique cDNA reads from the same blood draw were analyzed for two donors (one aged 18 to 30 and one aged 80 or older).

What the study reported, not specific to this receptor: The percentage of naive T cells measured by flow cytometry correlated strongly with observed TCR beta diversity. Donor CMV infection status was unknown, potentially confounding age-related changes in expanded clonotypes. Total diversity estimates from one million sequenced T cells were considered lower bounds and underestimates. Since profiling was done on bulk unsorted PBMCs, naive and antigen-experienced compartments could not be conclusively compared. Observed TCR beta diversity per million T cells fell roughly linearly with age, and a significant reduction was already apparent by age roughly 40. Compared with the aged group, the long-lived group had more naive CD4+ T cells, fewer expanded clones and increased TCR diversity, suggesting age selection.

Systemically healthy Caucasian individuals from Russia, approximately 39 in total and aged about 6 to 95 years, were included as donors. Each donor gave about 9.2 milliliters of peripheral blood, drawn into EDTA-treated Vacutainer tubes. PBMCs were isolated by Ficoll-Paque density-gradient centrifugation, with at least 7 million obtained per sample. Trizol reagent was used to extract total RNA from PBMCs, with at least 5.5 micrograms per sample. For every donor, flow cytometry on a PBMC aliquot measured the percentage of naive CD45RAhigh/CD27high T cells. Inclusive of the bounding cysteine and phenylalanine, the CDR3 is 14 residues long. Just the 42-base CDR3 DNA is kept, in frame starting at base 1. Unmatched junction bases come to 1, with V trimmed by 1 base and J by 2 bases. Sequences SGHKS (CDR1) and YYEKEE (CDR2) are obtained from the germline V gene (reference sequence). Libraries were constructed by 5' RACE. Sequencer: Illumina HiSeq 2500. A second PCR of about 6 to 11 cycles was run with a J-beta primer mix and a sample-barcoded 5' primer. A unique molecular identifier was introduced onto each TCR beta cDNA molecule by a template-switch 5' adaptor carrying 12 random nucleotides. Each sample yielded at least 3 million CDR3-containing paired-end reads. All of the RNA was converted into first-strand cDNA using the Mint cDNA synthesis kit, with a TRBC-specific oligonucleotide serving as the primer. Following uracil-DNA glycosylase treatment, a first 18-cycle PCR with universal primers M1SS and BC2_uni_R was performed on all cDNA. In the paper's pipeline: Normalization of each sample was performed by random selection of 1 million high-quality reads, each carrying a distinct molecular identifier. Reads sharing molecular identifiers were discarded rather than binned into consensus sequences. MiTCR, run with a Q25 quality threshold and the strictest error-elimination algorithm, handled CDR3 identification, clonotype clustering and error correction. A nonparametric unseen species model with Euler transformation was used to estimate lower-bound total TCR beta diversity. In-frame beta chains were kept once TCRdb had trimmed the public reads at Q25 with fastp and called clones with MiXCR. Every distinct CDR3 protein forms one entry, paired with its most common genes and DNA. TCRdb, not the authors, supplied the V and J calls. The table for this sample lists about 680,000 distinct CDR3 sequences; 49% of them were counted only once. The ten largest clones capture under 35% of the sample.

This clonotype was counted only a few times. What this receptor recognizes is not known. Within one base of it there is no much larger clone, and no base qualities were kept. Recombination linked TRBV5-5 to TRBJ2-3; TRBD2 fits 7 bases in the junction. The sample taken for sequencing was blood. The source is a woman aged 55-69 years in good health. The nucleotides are TGTGCCAGCAGCTTGCTAGCGGTCACAGATACGCAGTATTTT. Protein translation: CASSLLAVTDTQYF.